The entry that follows covers one T cell receptor beta chain sequence. Method: immunoSEQ multiplex PCR; TCRdb's copy keeps in-frame clones and lacks some. The table lists some 130,000 clones, 70% to 90% of them singletons, with roughly 2% in the top ten. The record originates from a study of cytotoxic CD8 clonotypes in ibrutinib-treated CLL. Sample: PBMCs, taken after 24 months of ibrutinib treatment. This TCR was sampled from a human donor with chronic lymphocytic leukemia.

For the CDR3, the DNA is TGTGCCAGCAGTCTTCGGACAGGGGGCTTCACTGAAGCTTTCTTT. Encoded protein: CASSLRTGGFTEAFF. V is TRBV28 and J is TRBJ1-1; the match to TRBD1 covers 11 bases. CDR1 and CDR2 from the germline V gene are MDHEN and SYDVKM. The J segment lost 4 bases and the V segment lost 5 bases, leaving 6 bases of the junction unmatched. The CDR3 is 15 residues long.